Listed here are 12 T cell receptor beta chains from one sample, sequenced in a study of shared clonotypes between healthy human individuals. Measured with immunoSEQ multiplex PCR; TCRdb has only the in-frame clones, and not every one. The table records 950,000 to 1,200,000 clones, roughly 80% of them present only once. The specimen was memory CD4+ T cells from PBMCs. The subset was: CD45RA-negative fraction. Source of these receptors: a young man in good health. Some clones in this sample may be carry-over from other donors' samples.

This clone was picked up one time. This chain joins TRBV9 and TRBJ1-4; possible D gene TRBD1, 5 bases. The CDR3 consists of 15 residues. Trimming took off 1 base at V and 7 bases at J, with 14 bases between the two ends. Germline V gene data show CDR1 as SGDLS and CDR2 as YYNGEE. For the CDR3, the DNA is TGTGCCAGCAGCGTAACGCCCGGGGGTGGTGAAAAACTGTTTTTT. It encodes CASSVTPGGGEKLFF.

The chain has TRBV25-1 and TRBJ2-1; 10 nucleotides align to TRBD1. The CDR3 extends over 14 amino acids. Germline CDR1 reads MGHDK; CDR2 reads SYGVNS. V lost 4 bases and J lost 7; bases outside the gene matches: 4. The CDR3 spells CASSGQGARNEQFF. The DNA of the CDR3 is TGTGCCAGCAGTGGACAGGGGGCGCGGAATGAGCAGTTCTTC.

V usage is TRBV30 and J usage is TRBJ2-6; tentatively, D is TRBD1 (6 bases). The CDR3 covers 24 residues. Trimming stripped 0 bases from V and 4 bases from J, with 37 bases between. The germline V gene has CDR1 GTSNPN and CDR2 SVGIG (reference sequence). The CDR3 nucleotides are TGTGCCTGGAGTGTACGTTTCAGGTTGCGGACAGCCATTTTAAACCAGACCGGGGCCAACGTCCTGACTTTC. As protein: CAWSVRFRLRTAILNQTGANVLTF.

This clone was seen a single time. The genes are TRBV28 and TRBJ2-3, with a tentative D call TRBD1 (5 bases). The CDR3 consists of 14 residues. CDR1 and CDR2 from the germline V gene are MDHEN and SYDVKM. The CDR3 loop is CVITLAGIPDTQYF. The CDR3 DNA reads TGTGTCATCACACTGGCAGGGATTCCAGATACGCAGTATTTT. The entire variable domain, with the rest obtained from reference TRBV28 and TRBJ2-3, is as follows: DVKVTQSSRYLVKRTGEKVFLECVQDMDHENMFWYRQDPGLGLRLIYFSYDVKMKEKGDIPEGYSVSREKKERFSLILESASTNQTSMYLCVITLAGIPDTQYFGPGTRLTVL.

The chain couples TRBV7-9 to TRBJ1-4; no clear D gene. Germline CDR1 reads SEHNR; CDR2 reads FQNEAQ (reference sequence). The ends were cut back, 0 bases at V and 1 base at J, with 12 bases in the middle. The CDR3 length is 17 residues. The CDR3 sequence is CASSLAPGLGTNEKLFF. CDR3 nucleotides: TGTGCCAGCAGCTTAGCGCCGGGTTTGGGAACTAATGAAAAACTGTTTTTT.

Note on this clone: The sample has other DNA sequences that encode this CDR3 too. The genes are TRBV7-9 and TRBJ2-1; D is unclear. V was clipped by 5 bases and J by 7 bases, with 12 bases between them. The length of the CDR3 is 13 residues. Per the germline V gene, CDR1 is SEHNR and CDR2 is FQNEAQ (reference sequence). The CDR3 DNA sequence: TGTGCCAGCAGCCCAAACCCGACAAATGAGCAGTTCTTC. Translated: CASSPNPTNEQFF.

The genes are TRBV5-4 and TRBJ1-2; D uncertain. This CDR3 contains 18 residues. V shed 3 bases and J shed 3 bases, with 24 bases lying between them. Germline V gene sequence: CDR1 SGHNT, CDR2 YYREEE (reference sequence). This chain's CDR3 is CASSSPSRAAHGYYGYTF. The CDR3 nucleotides read TGTGCCAGCAGCTCCCCGTCTAGGGCGGCCCACGGGTACTATGGCTACACCTTC.

The rearrangement joins TRBV2 to TRBJ1-5, with 7 positions matching TRBD1. The ends lost 6 bases at V and 0 bases at J; junction bases unmatched: 5. There are 15 residues in the CDR3. Germline lookup yields CDR1 SNHLY and CDR2 FYNNEI. The CDR3 DNA reads as TGTGCCAGCAGGGAGACAGGGAGTAGCAATCAGCCCCAGCATTTT. Encoded protein: CASRETGSSNQPQHF.

This clone showed up just once. The chain couples TRBV5-4 to TRBJ2-5, with TRBD1 matching over 7 bases. The V gene's germline CDR1 is SGHNT and CDR2 YYREEE (reference sequence). The CDR3 consists of 14 residues. The trim removed 3 bases at V and 3 bases at J, leaving 5 bases unmatched. CDR3 coding DNA: TGTGCCAGCAGCTACGGGACAGTAGAAGAGACCCAGTACTTC. Encoded protein: CASSYGTVEETQYF.

V is TRBV4-2 and J is TRBJ2-5; 7 nucleotides align to TRBD2. Germline V gene sequence: CDR1 LGHNA, CDR2 YNFKEQ. The CDR3 sequence is 16 residues long. Germline trimming cut 1 base from V and 5 bases from J; bases unmatched to any gene: 10. The CDR3, as DNA: TGTGCCAGCAGCCAAGTACTAGCGTCGGGCTGGGAGACCCAGTACTTC. Encoded protein: CASSQVLASGWETQYF.

The chain employs TRBV28 and TRBJ1-5; TRBD1 matches 9 bases. The CDR3 runs 16 residues. Germline trimming cut 5 bases from V and 3 bases from J; bases unmatched to any gene: 8. CDR1 and CDR2 (germline): MDHEN, SYDVKM. The CDR3 is CASSMVTGGLNQPQHF. CDR3 DNA: TGTGCCAGCAGTATGGTGACAGGGGGACTCAATCAGCCCCAGCATTTT.

The chain employs TRBV5-6 and TRBJ2-1; unclear D gene. CDR1 SGHDT and CDR2 YYEEEE come from the germline V gene. Trimming pared 7 bases from V and 5 bases from J, leaving 13 bases between. The CDR3 runs to 13 residues. The chain's CDR3 is CASCSGPNNEQFF. The CDR3 DNA follows: TGTGCCAGCTGTTCAGGACCTAACAATGAGCAGTTCTTC.